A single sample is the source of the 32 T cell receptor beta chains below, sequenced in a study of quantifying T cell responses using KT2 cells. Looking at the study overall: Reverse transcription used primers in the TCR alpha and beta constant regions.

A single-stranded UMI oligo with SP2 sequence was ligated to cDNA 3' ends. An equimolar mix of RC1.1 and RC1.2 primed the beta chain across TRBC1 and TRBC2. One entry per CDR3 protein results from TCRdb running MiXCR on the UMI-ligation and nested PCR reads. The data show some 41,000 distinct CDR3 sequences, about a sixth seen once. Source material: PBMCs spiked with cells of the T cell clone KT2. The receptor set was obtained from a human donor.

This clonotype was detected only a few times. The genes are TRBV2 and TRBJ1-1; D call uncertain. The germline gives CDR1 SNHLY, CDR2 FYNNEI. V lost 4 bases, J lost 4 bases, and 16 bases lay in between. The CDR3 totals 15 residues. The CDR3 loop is CASSASFVAVTEAFF. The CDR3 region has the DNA TGTGCCAGCAGTGCAAGTTTCGTGGCTGTCACTGAAGCTTTCTTT.

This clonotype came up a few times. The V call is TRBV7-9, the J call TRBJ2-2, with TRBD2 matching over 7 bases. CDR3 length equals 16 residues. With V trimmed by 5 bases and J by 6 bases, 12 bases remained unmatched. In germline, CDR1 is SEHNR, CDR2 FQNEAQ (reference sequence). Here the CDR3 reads CASSRLAKGPSGELFF. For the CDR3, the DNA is TGTGCCAGCAGCAGACTAGCTAAGGGGCCCTCCGGGGAGCTGTTTTTT.

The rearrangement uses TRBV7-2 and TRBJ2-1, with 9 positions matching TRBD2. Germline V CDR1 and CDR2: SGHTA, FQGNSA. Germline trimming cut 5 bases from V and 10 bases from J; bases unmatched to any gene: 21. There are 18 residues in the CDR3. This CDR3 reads CASSLSPLAGSSIDEQFF. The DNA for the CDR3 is TGTGCCAGCAGCCTCTCCCCTCTAGCGGGATCGAGCATCGACGAGCAGTTCTTC. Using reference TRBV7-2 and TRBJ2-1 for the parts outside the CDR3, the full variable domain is GAGVSQSPSNKVTEKGKDVELRCDPISGHTALYWYRQSLGQGLEFLIYFQGNSAPDKSGLPSDRFSAERTGGSVSTLTIQRTQQEDSAVYLCASSLSPLAGSSIDEQFFGPGTRLTVL.

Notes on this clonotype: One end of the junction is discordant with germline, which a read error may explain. In DNA form, the CDR3 reads TGTGTCAGCAGTTGGATGGGGGGGTACGAGCAGTACTTC. This codes for CVSSWMGGYEQYF. The chain combines TRBV6-6 with TRBJ2-7; 7 bases align to TRBD2. Per the germline V gene, CDR1 is MNHNY and CDR2 is SVGAGI (reference sequence). This CDR3 is 13 amino acids long.

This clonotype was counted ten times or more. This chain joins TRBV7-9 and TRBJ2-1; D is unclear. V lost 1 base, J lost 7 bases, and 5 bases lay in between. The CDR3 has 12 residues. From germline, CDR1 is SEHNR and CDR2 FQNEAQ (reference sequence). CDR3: CASSLDSNEQFF. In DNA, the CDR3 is TGTGCCAGCAGCTTAGACTCGAATGAGCAGTTCTTC. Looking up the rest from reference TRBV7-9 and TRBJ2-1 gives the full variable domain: DTGVSQNPRHKITKRGQNVTFRCDPISEHNRLYWYRQTLGQGPEFLTYFQNEAQLEKSRLLSDRFSAERPKGSFSTLEIQRTEQGDSAMYLCASSLDSNEQFFGPGTRLTVL.

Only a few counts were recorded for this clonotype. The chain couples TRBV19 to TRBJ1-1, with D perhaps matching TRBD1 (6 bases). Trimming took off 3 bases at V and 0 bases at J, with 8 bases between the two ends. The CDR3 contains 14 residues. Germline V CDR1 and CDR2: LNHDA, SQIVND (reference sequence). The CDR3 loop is CASSITGLNTEAFF. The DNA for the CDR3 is TGTGCCAGTAGTATTACAGGGCTGAACACTGAAGCTTTCTTT.

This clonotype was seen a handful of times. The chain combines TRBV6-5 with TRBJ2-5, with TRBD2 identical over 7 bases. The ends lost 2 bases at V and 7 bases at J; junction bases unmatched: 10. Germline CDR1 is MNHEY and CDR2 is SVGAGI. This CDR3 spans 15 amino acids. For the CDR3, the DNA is TGTGCCAGCAGTTACGGTGACGGACTAGTGAGGACCCAGTACTTC. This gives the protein CASSYGDGLVRTQYF.

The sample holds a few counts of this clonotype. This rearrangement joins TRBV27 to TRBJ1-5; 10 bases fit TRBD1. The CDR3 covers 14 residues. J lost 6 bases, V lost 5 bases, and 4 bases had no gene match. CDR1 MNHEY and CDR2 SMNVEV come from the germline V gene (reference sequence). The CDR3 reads CASSRQGASQPQHF. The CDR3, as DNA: TGTGCCAGCAGTAGACAGGGGGCTAGTCAGCCCCAGCATTTT.

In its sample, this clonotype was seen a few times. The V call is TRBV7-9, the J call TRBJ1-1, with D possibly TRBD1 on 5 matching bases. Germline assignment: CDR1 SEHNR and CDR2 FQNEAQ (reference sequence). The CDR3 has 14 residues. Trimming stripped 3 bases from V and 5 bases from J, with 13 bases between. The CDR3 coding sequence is TGTGCCAGCAGCTTTTCGGGGGGTTGGACTGAAGCTTTCTTT. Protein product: CASSFSGGWTEAFF. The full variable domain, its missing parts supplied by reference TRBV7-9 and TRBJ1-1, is DTGVSQNPRHKITKRGQNVTFRCDPISEHNRLYWYRQTLGQGPEFLTYFQNEAQLEKSRLLSDRFSAERPKGSFSTLEIQRTEQGDSAMYLCASSFSGGWTEAFFGQGTRLTVV.

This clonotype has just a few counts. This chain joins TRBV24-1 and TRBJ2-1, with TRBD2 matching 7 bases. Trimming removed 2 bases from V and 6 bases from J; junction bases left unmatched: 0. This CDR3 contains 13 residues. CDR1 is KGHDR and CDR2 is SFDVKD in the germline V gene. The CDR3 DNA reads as TGTGCCACCAGTGATTGGACTAGCAATGAGCAGTTCTTC. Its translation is CATSDWTSNEQFF.

CDR3 DNA sequence: TGTGCCAGCAGCTTAGACAGGGGGGAAGCTTTCTTT. The encoded protein is CASSLDRGEAFF. This chain uses TRBV7-8 with TRBJ1-1, with 8 bases matching TRBD1. The CDR3 runs 12 residues. Germline CDR1 SGHVS, CDR2 FQNEAQ. V was clipped by 1 base and J by 8 bases; unmatched bases: 0.

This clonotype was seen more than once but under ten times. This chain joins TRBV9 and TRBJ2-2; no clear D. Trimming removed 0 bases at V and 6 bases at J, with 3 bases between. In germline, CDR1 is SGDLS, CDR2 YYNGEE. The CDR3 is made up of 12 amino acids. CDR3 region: CASSVGPGELFF. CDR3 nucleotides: TGTGCCAGCAGCGTAGGACCCGGGGAGCTGTTTTTT.

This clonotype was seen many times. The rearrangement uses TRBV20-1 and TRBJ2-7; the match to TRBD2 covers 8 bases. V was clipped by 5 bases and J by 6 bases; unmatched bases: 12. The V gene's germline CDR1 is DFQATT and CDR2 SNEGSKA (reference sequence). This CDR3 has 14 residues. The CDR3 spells CSALSGSPIPEQYF. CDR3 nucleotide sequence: TGCAGTGCTTTAAGCGGGAGTCCCATTCCCGAGCAGTACTTC.

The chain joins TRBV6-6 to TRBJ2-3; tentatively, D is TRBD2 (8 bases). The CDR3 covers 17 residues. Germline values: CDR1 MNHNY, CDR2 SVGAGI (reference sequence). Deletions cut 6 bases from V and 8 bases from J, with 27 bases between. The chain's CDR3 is CASSPPTGGGAGGTQYF. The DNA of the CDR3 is TGTGCCAGCAGCCCTCCGACGGGGGGGGGCGCAGGGGGTACGCAGTATTTT.

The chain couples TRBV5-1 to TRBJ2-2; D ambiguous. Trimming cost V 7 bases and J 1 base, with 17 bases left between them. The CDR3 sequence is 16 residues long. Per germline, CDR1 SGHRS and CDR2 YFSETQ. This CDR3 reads CASQYIANLNTGELFF. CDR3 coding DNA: TGCGCCAGCCAATACATTGCCAACCTGAACACCGGGGAGCTGTTTTTT.

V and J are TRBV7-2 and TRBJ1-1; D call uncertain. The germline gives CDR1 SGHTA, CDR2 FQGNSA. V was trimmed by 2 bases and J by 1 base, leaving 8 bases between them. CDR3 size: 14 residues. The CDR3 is CASSLIDGNTEAFF. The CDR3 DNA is TGTGCCAGCAGCTTAATAGACGGGAACACTGAAGCTTTCTTT.

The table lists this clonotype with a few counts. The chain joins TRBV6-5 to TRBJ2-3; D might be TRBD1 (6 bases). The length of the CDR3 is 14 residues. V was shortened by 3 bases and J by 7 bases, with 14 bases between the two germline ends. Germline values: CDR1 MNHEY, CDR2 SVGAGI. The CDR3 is CASSYQQGVYTQYF. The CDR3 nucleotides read TGTGCCAGCAGTTATCAACAGGGAGTTTATACGCAGTATTTT.

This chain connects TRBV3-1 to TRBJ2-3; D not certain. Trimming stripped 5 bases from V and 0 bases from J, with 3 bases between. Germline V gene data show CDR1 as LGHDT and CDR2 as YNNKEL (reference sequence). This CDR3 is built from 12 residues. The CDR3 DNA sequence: TGTGCCAGCAGCTACAGCACAGATACGCAGTATTTT. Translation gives CASSYSTDTQYF.

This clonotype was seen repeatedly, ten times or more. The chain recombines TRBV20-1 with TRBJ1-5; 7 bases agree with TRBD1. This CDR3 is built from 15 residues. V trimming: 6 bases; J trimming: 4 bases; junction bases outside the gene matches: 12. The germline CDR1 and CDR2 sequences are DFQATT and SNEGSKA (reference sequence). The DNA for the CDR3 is TGCAGTGCCCACGTACAGGGGAAGCGGAATCAGCCCCAGCATTTT. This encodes CSAHVQGKRNQPQHF.

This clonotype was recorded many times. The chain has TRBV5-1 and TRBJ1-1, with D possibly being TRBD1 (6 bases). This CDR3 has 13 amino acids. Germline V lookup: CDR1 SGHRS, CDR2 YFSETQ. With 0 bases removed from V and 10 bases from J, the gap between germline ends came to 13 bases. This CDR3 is CASSLAGGRGAFF. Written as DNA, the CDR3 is TGCGCCAGCAGCTTGGCCGGGGGCAGGGGAGCTTTCTTT. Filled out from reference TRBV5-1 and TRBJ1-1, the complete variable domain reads KAGVTQTPRYLIKTRGQQVTLSCSPISGHRSVSWYQQTPGQGLQFLFEYFSETQRNKGNFPGRFSGRQFSNSRSEMNVSTLELGDSALYLCASSLAGGRGAFFGQGTRLTVV.

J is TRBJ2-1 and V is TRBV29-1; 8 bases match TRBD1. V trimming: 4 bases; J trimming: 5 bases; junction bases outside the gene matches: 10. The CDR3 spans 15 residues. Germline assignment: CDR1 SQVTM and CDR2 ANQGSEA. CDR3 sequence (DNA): TGCAGCGTTGGGTACCGGGACAGGTATGACAATGAGCAGTTCTTC. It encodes CSVGYRDRYDNEQFF.

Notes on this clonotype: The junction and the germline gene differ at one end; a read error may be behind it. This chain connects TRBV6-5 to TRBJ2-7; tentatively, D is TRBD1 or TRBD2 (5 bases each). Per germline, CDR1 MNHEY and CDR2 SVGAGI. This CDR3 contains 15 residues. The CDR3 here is CASSSQAEGNHEQCF. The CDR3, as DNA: TGTGCCAGCAGTTCACAGGCCGAGGGTAACCACGAGCAGTGCTTC.

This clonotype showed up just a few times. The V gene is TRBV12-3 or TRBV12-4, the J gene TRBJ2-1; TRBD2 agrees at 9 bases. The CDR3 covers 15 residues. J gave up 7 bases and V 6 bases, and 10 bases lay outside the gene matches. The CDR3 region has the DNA TGTGCCAGCAGGGGGGGGAGCGGGAGGACGAATGAGCAGTTCTTC. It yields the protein CASRGGSGRTNEQFF.

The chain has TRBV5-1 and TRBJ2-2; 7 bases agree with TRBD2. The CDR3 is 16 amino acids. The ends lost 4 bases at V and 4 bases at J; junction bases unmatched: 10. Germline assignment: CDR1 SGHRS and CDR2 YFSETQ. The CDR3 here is CASSLRSGAGTGELFF. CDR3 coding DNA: TGCGCCAGCAGCCTCCGCAGCGGGGCAGGCACCGGGGAGCTGTTTTTT.

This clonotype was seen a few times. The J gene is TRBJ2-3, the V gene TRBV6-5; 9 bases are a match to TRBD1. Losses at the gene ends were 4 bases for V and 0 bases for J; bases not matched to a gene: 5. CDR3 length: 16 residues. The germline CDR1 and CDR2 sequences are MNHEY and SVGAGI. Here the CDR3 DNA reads TGTGCCAGCAGTTCACACGACAGGGGGAGCACAGATACGCAGTATTTT. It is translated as CASSSHDRGSTDTQYF.

DNA for the CDR3: TGTGCCAGCAGCTTATACCCTGGACTAGCGGGAGTTCTAAGGCCCCATGAGCAGTTCTTC. Amino acid sequence: CASSLYPGLAGVLRPHEQFF. The rearrangement uses TRBV11-3 and TRBJ2-1; 13 bases map to TRBD2. The germline V gene has CDR1 SGHNT and CDR2 YENEEA. This CDR3 region has 20 residues. V lost 2 bases, J lost 8 bases, and 18 bases stayed unmatched.

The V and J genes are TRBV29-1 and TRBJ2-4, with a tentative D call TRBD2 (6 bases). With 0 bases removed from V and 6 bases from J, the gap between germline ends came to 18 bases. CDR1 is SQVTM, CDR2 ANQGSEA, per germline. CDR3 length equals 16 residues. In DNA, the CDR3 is TGCAGCGTTGAAGATCTTGGAGGGCCGTGGGGAAACATTCAGTACTTC. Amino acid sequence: CSVEDLGGPWGNIQYF.

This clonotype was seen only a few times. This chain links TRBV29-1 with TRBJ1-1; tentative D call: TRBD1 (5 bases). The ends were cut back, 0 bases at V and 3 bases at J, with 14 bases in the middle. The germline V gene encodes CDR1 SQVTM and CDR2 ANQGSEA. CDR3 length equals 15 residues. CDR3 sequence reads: CSVEDQFSGHTEAFF. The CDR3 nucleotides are TGCAGCGTTGAAGATCAATTCTCGGGACACACTGAAGCTTTCTTT.

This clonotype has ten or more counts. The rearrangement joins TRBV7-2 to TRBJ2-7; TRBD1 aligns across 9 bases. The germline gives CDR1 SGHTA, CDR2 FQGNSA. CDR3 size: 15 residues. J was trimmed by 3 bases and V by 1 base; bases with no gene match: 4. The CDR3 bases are TGTGCCAGCAGCTTAGAAGTGACAGGGGGCTACGAGCAGTACTTC. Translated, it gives CASSLEVTGGYEQYF. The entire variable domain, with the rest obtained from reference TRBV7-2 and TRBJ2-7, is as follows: GAGVSQSPSNKVTEKGKDVELRCDPISGHTALYWYRQSLGQGLEFLIYFQGNSAPDKSGLPSDRFSAERTGGSVSTLTIQRTQQEDSAVYLCASSLEVTGGYEQYFGPGTRLTVT.

The CDR3 DNA follows: TGTGCCAGCAGCCAAGATATTGCTAGTTTCCGCATTCAGTACTTC. It encodes CASSQDIASFRIQYF. The chain has TRBV3-1 and TRBJ2-4; D gene ambiguous. From germline, CDR1 is LGHDT and CDR2 YNNKEL (reference sequence). V was clipped by 0 bases and J by 9 bases, with 15 bases between them. The CDR3 length is 15 residues.

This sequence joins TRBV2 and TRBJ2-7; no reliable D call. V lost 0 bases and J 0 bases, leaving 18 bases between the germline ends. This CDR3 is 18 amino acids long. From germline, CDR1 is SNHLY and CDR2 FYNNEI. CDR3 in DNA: TGTGCCAGCAGTGAAGCGCTTCTGAACCAGAGAATCTCCTACGAGCAGTACTTC. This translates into CASSEALLNQRISYEQYF.

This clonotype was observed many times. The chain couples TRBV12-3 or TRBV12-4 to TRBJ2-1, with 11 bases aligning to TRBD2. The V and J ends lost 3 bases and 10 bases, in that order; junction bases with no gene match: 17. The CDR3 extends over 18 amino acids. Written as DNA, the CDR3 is TGTGCCAGCAGTTTTGGGAGACTAGCGGGATCCAGCTATGGGGAGCAGTTCTTC. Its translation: CASSFGRLAGSSYGEQFF.